This TCR beta chain was sequenced in a study of cytomegalovirus exposure and HLA in healthy donors. Study-wide results and limits: CMV antigen specificity was confirmed in vitro for three CMV-associated chains.

Germline-derived CDR1 and CDR2 are LGHNA and YNFKEQ. The CDR3 spans 12 residues. V lost 1 base and J lost 6, with 5 bases in between. Clones were read by immunoSEQ multiplex PCR, and TCRdb kept only the in-frame ones, dropping some. The sample consists of tens of thousands of clones, roughly 90% of them appearing once. As for this clone: Antigen unknown.

The genes are TRBV4-2 and TRBJ2-3; maybe TRBD2 (5 bases). Sequencing used PBMCs. The TCR comes from a man aged 25 to 40 in good health and CMV-seronegative. CDR3 amino acids: CASSQGEDTQYF. Written as DNA, the CDR3 is TGTGCCAGCAGCCAAGGGGAGGATACGCAGTATTTT.